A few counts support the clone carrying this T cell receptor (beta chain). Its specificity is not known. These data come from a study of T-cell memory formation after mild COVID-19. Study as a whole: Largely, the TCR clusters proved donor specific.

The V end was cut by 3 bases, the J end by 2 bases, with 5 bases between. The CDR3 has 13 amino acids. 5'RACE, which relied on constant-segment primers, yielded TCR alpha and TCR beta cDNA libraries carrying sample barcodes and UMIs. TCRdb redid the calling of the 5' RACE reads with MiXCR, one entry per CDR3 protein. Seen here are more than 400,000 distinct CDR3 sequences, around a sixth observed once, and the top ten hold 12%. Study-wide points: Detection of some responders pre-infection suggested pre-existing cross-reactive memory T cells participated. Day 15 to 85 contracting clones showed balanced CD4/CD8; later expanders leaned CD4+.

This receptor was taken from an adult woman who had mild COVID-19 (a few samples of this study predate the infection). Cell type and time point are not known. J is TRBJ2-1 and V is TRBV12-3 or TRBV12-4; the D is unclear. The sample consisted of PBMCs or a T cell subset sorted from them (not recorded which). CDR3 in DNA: TGTGCCAGCAGTTTCGCCACCTACAATGAGCAGTTCTTC. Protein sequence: CASSFATYNEQFF.